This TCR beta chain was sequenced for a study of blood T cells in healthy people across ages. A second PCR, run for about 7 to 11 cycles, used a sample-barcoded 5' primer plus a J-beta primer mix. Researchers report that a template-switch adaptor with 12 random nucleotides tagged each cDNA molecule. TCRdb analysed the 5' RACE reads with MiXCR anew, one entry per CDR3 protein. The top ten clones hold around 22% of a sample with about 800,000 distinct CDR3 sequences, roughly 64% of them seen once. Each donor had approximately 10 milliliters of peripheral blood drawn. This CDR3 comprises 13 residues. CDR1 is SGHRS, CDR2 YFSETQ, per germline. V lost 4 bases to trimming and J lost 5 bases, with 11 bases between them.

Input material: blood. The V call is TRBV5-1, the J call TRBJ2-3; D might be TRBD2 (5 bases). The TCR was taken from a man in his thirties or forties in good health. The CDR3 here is CASSVDFGDTQYF. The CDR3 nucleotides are TGCGCCAGCAGCGTGGACTTTGGAGATACGCAGTATTTT. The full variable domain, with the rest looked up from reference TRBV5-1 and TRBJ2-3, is KAGVTQTPRYLIKTRGQQVTLSCSPISGHRSVSWYQQTPGQGLQFLFEYFSETQRNKGNFPGRFSGRQFSNSRSEMNVSTLELGDSALYLCASSVDFGDTQYFGPGTRLTVL.